The T cell receptor beta chain described here comes from a study of CD8 T cells in ankylosing spondylitis. Study findings and constraints: Clones tied to disease were said to be significantly enriched in matched ankylosing spondylitis synovial fluid. Reactive arthritis synovial fluid and blood were previously reported to contain some motif variants. Characteristic, it appeared, of ankylosing spondylitis blood was a TCR beta motif of seven or eight highly homologous variants.

V was clipped by 2 bases and J by 4 bases, with 11 bases between them. The CDR3 has 14 amino acids. Germline assignment: CDR1 MNHEY and CDR2 SMNVEV (reference sequence). Quantitative 5'-RACE with molecular barcodes produced the TCR beta libraries. TCRdb redid the calling of the 5' RACE reads with MiXCR, one entry per CDR3 protein. The sample includes around 130,000 distinct CDR3 sequences, about a sixth of them seen just once. This clonotype was picked up one time. Its antigen is still unknown. This chain joins TRBV27 and TRBJ1-2; a weak D match, TRBD1 (5 bases). Material: blood, either unsorted or a sorted T cell fraction (not recorded which). This receptor was taken from a male donor with ankylosing spondylitis. The CDR3: CASSLLGGFYGYTF. CDR3 nucleotides: TGTGCCAGCAGTTTACTGGGGGGGTTCTATGGCTACACCTTC.